What follows describes a single T cell receptor beta chain. Its antigen is unidentified. This specimen belongs to a study of post-analysis software for immune sequencing data. About the study: Some patients lacked subtype; others had relapsing-remitting, secondary progressive or progressive-relapsing disease. Study results and limitations: When the samples were clustered directly with F measure, those that had been prepared in the same batch showed strong co-clustering. Five or six TRBV segments, TRBV5-6, TRBV5-1 and TRBV20-1 among them, were found more frequent in patients than controls. People with multiple sclerosis had a significantly lower normalized Chao1 diversity than controls did.

After removal of 0 bases from V and 5 bases from J, the junction contained 8 bases not matched to a gene. The germline V gene has CDR1 SGHRS and CDR2 YFSETQ. The CDR3 is 15 residues long. cDNA libraries for TCR beta contained unique molecular identifiers. Yield was around 500,000 cDNA molecules from 1 to 10 million T cells. TCRdb reanalysed the PCR reads using MiXCR and keeps one entry per CDR3 protein. This table holds hundreds of thousands of distinct CDR3 sequences, around 40% found once. Material: blood. This chain connects TRBV5-1 to TRBJ2-7; 7 positions match TRBD1. The receptor was derived from a girl between 5 and 17 years old with multiple sclerosis. The CDR3 is CASSLVYRGDHEQYF. CDR3 DNA sequence: TGCGCCAGCAGCTTGGTCTACAGGGGAGACCACGAGCAGTACTTC. Using reference TRBV5-1 and TRBJ2-7 for the parts outside the CDR3, the full variable domain is KAGVTQTPRYLIKTRGQQVTLSCSPISGHRSVSWYQQTPGQGLQFLFEYFSETQRNKGNFPGRFSGRQFSNSRSEMNVSTLELGDSALYLCASSLVYRGDHEQYFGPGTRLTVT.